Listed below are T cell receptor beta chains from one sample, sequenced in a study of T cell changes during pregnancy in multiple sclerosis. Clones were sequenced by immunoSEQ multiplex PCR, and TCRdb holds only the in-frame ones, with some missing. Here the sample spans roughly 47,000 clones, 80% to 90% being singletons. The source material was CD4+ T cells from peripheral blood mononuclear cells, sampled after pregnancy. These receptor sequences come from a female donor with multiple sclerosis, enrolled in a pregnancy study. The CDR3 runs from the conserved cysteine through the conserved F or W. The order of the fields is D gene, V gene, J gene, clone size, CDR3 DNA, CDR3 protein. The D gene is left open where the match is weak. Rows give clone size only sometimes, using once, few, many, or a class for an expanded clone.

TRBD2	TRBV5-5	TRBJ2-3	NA	TGTGCCAGCAGCTTATATCTAGCGGGAGGCCTCACAGATACGCAGTATTTT	CASSLYLAGGLTDTQYF
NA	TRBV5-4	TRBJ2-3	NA	TGTGCCAGCAGCTTGTGGTGGCGGAGCGGAGATACGCAGTATTTT	CASSLWWRSGDTQYF
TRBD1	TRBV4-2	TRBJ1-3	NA	TGTGCCAGCAGCCAAGATAGCGGACAGGGGATTTGGTCTGGAAACACCATATATTTT	CASSQDSGQGIWSGNTIYF
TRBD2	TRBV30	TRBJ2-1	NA	TGTGCCTGGAGCCGGACTAGAAGCTCCTACAATGAGCAGTTCTTC	CAWSRTRSSYNEQFF
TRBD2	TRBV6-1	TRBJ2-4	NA	TGTGCCAGCAGTCAAGCCGGGACTAGCCAAAACATTCAGTACTTC	CASSQAGTSQNIQYF
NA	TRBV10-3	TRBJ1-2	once	TGTGCCATCAGTGAGTCACCCAGGGTTGGCTACACCTTC	CAISESPRVGYTF
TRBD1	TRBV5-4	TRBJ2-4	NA	TGTGCCAGCAGCTTGGGGACAGGGGGTGACATTCAGTACTTC	CASSLGTGGDIQYF
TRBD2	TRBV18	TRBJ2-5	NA	TGTGCCAGCTCGCGGAGGGCTTCTAGCGGCGACGAGACCCAGTACTTC	CASSRRASSGDETQYF
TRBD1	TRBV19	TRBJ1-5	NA	TGTGCCAGTAGTATCTACAGGGGGTCGGGCAATCAGCCCCAGCATTTT	CASSIYRGSGNQPQHF
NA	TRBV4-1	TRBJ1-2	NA	TGCGCCAGCAGCCAAGATAGGACATTGGACTATGGCTACACCTTC	CASSQDRTLDYGYTF
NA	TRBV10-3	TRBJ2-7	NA	TGTGCCATCAGGTCTGGAGGGCGGACAATTTCCTACGAGCAGTACTTC	CAIRSGGRTISYEQYF
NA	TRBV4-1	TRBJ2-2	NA	TGCGCCAGCAGCTGGAGGAGAGATAACACCGGGGAGCTGTTTTTT	CASSWRRDNTGELFF
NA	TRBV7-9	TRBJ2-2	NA	TGTGCCAGCAGCTTTTTCGCGGGGAACACCGGGGAGCTGTTTTTT	CASSFFAGNTGELFF
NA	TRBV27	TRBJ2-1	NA	TGTGCCAGCAGGTACACGGGACAATTGGGCGAGCAGTTCTTC	CASRYTGQLGEQFF